The text below deals with one T cell receptor beta chain. Some clones are missing from TCRdb's copy, which holds only in-frame ones; the method was immunoSEQ multiplex PCR. The table shows around 38,000 clones, with roughly nine tenths occurring only once. Germline CDR1 is SGHKS and CDR2 is YYEKEE (reference sequence). The CDR3 totals 15 residues. Trimming at V came to 0 bases and at J to 1 base, leaving 3 bases not matched to a gene. This sample was included in a study of blood T cell repertoires in COVID-19. About the research overall: PBMCs, B-cell-depleted T cells, or T cells were the source of the cDNA or gDNA that made up the material.

Enrollment of patients from Seattle took place during active infection, with longitudinal follow-up. The source of this sequence is a man aged 55 to 70 with COVID-19, enrolled during active disease. This chain links TRBV5-5 with TRBJ1-1, with 7 bases fitting TRBD1. The sequencing sample was made of peripheral blood. The DNA for the CDR3 is TGTGCCAGCAGCTTGGGGGGACAGTCGAACACTGAAGCTTTCTTT. Translation: CASSLGGQSNTEAFF.